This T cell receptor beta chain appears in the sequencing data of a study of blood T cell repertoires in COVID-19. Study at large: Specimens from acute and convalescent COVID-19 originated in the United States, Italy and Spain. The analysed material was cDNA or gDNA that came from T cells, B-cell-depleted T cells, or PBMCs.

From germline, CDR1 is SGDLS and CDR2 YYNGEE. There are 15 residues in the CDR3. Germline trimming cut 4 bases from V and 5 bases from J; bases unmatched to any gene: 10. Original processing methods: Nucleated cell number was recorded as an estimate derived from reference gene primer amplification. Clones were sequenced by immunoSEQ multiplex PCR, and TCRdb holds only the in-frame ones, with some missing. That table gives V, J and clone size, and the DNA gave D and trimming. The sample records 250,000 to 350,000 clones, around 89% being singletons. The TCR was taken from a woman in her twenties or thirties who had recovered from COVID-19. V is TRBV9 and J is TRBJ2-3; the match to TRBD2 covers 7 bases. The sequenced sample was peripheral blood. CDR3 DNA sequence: TGTGCCAGCAGCCCCCGGGGGGAGGTAGGAGATACGCAGTATTTT. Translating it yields CASSPRGEVGDTQYF.